The rows below give T cell receptor beta chains drawn from one sample of a study of T cell repertoires in cytomegalovirus infection. One entry per CDR3 protein, called by TCRdb with MiXCR from the reads. The sample lists about 360,000 distinct CDR3 sequences, 15% to 20% occurring once. Material for sequencing was PBMCs. The receptors were gathered from a human donor in good health (CMV status not recorded). Some clones in this sample may be carry-over from other donors' samples. The CDR3 runs from the conserved cysteine through the conserved F or W.

V	CDR3
TRBV7-3	CASSLTAGSNEQFF
TRBV5-1	CASSLASKFQGIGDRSDTQYF
TRBV6-2/TRBV6-3	CASSYGAGGPDEQFF
TRBV19	CASSPQRKSPSDTQYF
TRBV7-2	CASSPELDNEQFF
TRBV7-2	CASSLTGTVNEKLFF
TRBV10-3	CAISGGNGETQYF
TRBV27	CASSLGGRGGSRVNEKLFF
TRBV28	CASSWISGGDTQYF
TRBV9	CASSGQAGSSYNEQFF
TRBV19	CASSIDRFNSGQETQYF
TRBV18	CASTGGDTQYF
TRBV19	CASGDRGDQPQHF
TRBV10-3	CAISESGSRETQYF
TRBV2	CASSPTRDQETQYF
TRBV12-3/TRBV12-4	CASLRGLNTDTQYF
TRBV7-2	CASSPALDTQYF
TRBV12-3/TRBV12-4	CASSFSRDGEAFF
TRBV6-1	CASSPGRRRYTQYF
TRBV12-5	CASRRDPEGSEQFF
TRBV11-1	CASSHGGFPYQETQYF
TRBV5-4	CASSLWDRGADTQYF
TRBV20-1	CSARGWENSDNQPQHF
TRBV20-1	CSAEDRGRMIYNEQFF
TRBV7-2	CASSGEALNTEAFF
TRBV3-1	CASGGQGETQYF
TRBV27	CASSLFRGNEQFF
TRBV2	CASSGRAGDGYTF
TRBV19	CASSWAVGLNTEAFF